The subject of this entry is one T cell receptor beta chain. This entry is derived from a study of blood T cell repertoires in COVID-19. Across the study: Collection of acute and convalescent COVID-19 samples took place in the United States, Italy and Spain. The cDNA or gDNA used as material had been derived from T cells, B-cell-depleted T cells, or PBMCs.

J lost 6 bases, V lost 5 bases, and 6 bases had no gene match. CDR3 length equals 13 residues. CDR1 and CDR2 from the germline V gene are MDHEN and SYDVKM. Per the original data handling: Nucleated cell counts were estimated from reference gene primer amplification. Repertoires were generated with immunoSEQ multiplex PCR, while TCRdb's copy carries only in-frame clones and drops some. The D gene and trimming were derived from the DNA, and the V and J assignments and clone size from that table. This sample has roughly 290,000 clones, with over 75% found just once. Sequencing was done on a sample of peripheral blood. The clonotype comes from a woman aged 45 to 65 who had recovered from COVID-19. The chain couples TRBV28 to TRBJ2-7, with TRBD1 matching 8 bases. The CDR3: CASSIDRGSEQYF. CDR3 nucleotides: TGTGCCAGCAGTATTGACAGGGGTAGCGAGCAGTACTTC.